This TCR beta chain is drawn from a study of cytomegalovirus exposure and HLA in healthy donors. CDR3 length: 13 residues. In germline, CDR1 is MNHEY, CDR2 SVGAGI. Researchers ran the PCR with 60 Vbeta and 13 Jbeta primers. Sequencing used immunoSEQ multiplex PCR; TCRdb keeps in-frame clones, though not all of them. The repertoire has about 180,000 clones, around 77% of them found once; the top ten carry over 2%. The receptor's source is a man in his fifties or sixties in good health and CMV-seronegative. The rearrangement joins TRBV6-5 to TRBJ2-5; 8 bases are shared with TRBD1. TRBJ2-7 matches the DNA end more closely, so the J call is doubtful. Sequences were obtained from PBMCs. The CDR3 loop reads CASRMAGGHEQYF. CDR3 nucleotides: TGTGCCAGCAGGATGGCAGGGGGCCACGAGCAGTACTTC.